Listed below are T cell receptor beta chains from one sample, sequenced in a study of blood T cell repertoires in COVID-19. This table comes from immunoSEQ multiplex PCR, and its TCRdb copy is limited to in-frame clones, with some not included. The sample gives fewer than 700,000 clones, roughly nine tenths of which show up once; roughly 8% is in the top ten. The sample was peripheral blood. The source is a woman in her fifties or sixties with COVID-19, enrolled during active disease. Each CDR3 is given with its conserved first and last residue. A D gene is named only where the DNA matches it firmly. A row's size may be missing; if present it is once, few, many or a size class.

V gene	clone size	D gene	J gene	CDR3 length	CDR3 DNA	CDR3 protein
TRBV15	once	.	TRBJ2-3	13	TGTGCCTTAGCTAGGGGATACACAGATACGCAGTATTTT	CALARGYTDTQYF
TRBV13	.	.	TRBJ1-6	12	TGTGCCAGCAGCGAAACAAATTCACCCCTCCACTTT	CASSETNSPLHF
TRBV6-5	.	.	TRBJ1-5	13	TGTGCCAGTAGTACAGGGATAAGGCAGCCCCAGCATTTT	CASSTGIRQPQHF
TRBV20-1	.	.	TRBJ1-1	11	TGCAGTGCCTATACAGGAACTGAAGCTTTCTTT	CSAYTGTEAFF
TRBV20-1	.	.	TRBJ2-1	16	TGCAGTGCTAGTATAGGACCCACCGAGGAGGGTAATGAGCAGTTCTTC	CSASIGPTEEGNEQFF
TRBV18	few	.	TRBJ2-1	15	TGTGCCAGCTCACCGCCCCAGGGAAGGATAAATGAGCAGTTCTTC	CASSPPQGRINEQFF
TRBV11-2	.	.	TRBJ1-2	12	TGTGCCAGCAGCTTAGGAGGGGGTGGCTACACCTTC	CASSLGGGGYTF
TRBV28	once	TRBD1	TRBJ2-5	14	TGTGCCAGCAGTTCGGGACAGTCCCAAGAGACCCAGTACTTC	CASSSGQSQETQYF
TRBV3-1/TRBV3-2	once	.	TRBJ2-5	16	TGTGCCAGCAGCCAAGAAGGGGCAGGGACTCAAGAGACCCAGTACTTC	CASSQEGAGTQETQYF
TRBV29-1	.	TRBD1	TRBJ1-2	13	TGCAGCGTTCCACAGGGGGTAAACTATGGCTACACCTTC	CSVPQGVNYGYTF
TRBV11-2	.	TRBD1	TRBJ1-1	17	TGTGCCAGCAGCGGCCCCGGAGGGGGCATCCGGAACACTGAAGCTTTCTTT	CASSGPGGGIRNTEAFF
TRBV28	.	.	TRBJ1-5	15	TGTGCCAGCATCAATCCTCGACACCCCAATCAGCCCCAGCATTTT	CASINPRHPNQPQHF
TRBV7-2	.	.	TRBJ1-1	15	TGTGCCAGCAGCTTATACAAGGGAAGGGGCACTGAAGCTTTCTTT	CASSLYKGRGTEAFF
TRBV5-6	.	TRBD1	TRBJ1-6	14	TGTGCCAGCAGCCCCGGGACAGGGAGGTCACCCCTCCACTTT	CASSPGTGRSPLHF
TRBV5-8	.	.	TRBJ2-3	16	TGTGCCAGCAGCTTGGAGAGCTCCACTAGCACAGATACGCAGTATTTT	CASSLESSTSTDTQYF
TRBV6-5	.	.	TRBJ1-2	16	TGTGCCAGCAGTTACTCGGGGGGGTCCGCTAACTATGGCTACACCTTC	CASSYSGGSANYGYTF
TRBV28	.	.	TRBJ1-5	12	TGTGCCAGCAGCCGGGGGAGGCAGCCCCAGCATTTT	CASSRGRQPQHF
TRBV5-1	.	TRBD1	TRBJ2-7	13	TGCGCCAGCAGCGGACAGGGAACCTACGAGCAGTACTTC	CASSGQGTYEQYF
TRBV4-1	.	.	TRBJ1-1	16	TGCGCCAGCAGCCAAGAGGGCAGGGGTTGGGGCACTGAAGCTTTCTTT	CASSQEGRGWGTEAFF
TRBV18	.	TRBD1	TRBJ1-1	15	TGTGCCAGCTCACGTTTTACAGGGGAGAACACTGAAGCTTTCTTT	CASSRFTGENTEAFF
TRBV11-1	.	TRBD1	TRBJ2-5	14	TGTGCCAGCAGCCAGACAGGGGGCGCAGAGACCCAGTACTTC	CASSQTGGAETQYF
TRBV6-2/TRBV6-3	.	.	TRBJ2-3	16	TGTGCCAGCAGTTACTCGCGGCGGGGAGTTCGAGATACGCAGTATTTT	CASSYSRRGVRDTQYF
TRBV18	.	TRBD1	TRBJ2-3	17	TGTGCCAGCTCACTCTCCTTACCGGGACAGGGAACAGATACGCAGTATTTT	CASSLSLPGQGTDTQYF
TRBV3-1/TRBV3-2	.	TRBD1	TRBJ1-2	14	TGTGCCAGCAGCCCCGAAACAGGGGCCGGGGGCTACACCTTC	CASSPETGAGGYTF
TRBV7-3	once	.	TRBJ1-2	17	TGTGCCAGCAGCTTAAGTATTCAAGGACAGTTGGACTATGGCTACACCTTC	CASSLSIQGQLDYGYTF
TRBV19	.	TRBD2	TRBJ2-3	18	TGTGCCAGTAGTATTCTACTAGCGGGGGGGCCTCAGTCAGATACGCAGTATTTT	CASSILLAGGPQSDTQYF
TRBV3-1/TRBV3-2	.	.	TRBJ1-2	12	TGTGCCAGCAGCCAAGTCAAAGGGGACTACACCTTC	CASSQVKGDYTF
TRBV2	.	.	TRBJ2-1	14	TGTGCCAGCAGGGAGGGGCTCGCCTACAATGAGCAGTTCTTC	CASREGLAYNEQFF
TRBV28	.	TRBD2	TRBJ2-5	14	TGTGCCAGCAGTTCTAGCGGGGGGCAAGAGACCCAGTACTTC	CASSSSGGQETQYF
TRBV4-1	few	.	TRBJ1-3	16	TGCGCCAGCAGCCAAGACTTGGGGCAACCTGGAAACACCATATATTTT	CASSQDLGQPGNTIYF
TRBV2	.	.	TRBJ1-2	13	TGTGCCAGCAGTGACGATCAGACTCGTGGCTACACCTTC	CASSDDQTRGYTF
TRBV11-2	.	TRBD2	TRBJ2-3	18	TGTGCCAGCAGCTTAGATGTCCTAGCGGGATTGCCGCGAGGTACGCAGTATTTT	CASSLDVLAGLPRGTQYF
TRBV11-3	.	.	TRBJ2-7	15	TGTGCCAGCAGCTTAGAGGGGCGGGGCCGCCACGAGCAGTACTTC	CASSLEGRGRHEQYF
TRBV27	.	TRBD1	TRBJ1-2	14	TGTGCCAGCAGAAGCTTGGACAGGGGAGATGGCTACACCTTC	CASRSLDRGDGYTF
TRBV7-6	.	.	TRBJ1-2	13	TGTGCCAGCAGCTTAGCTCGGAACTATGGCTACACCTTC	CASSLARNYGYTF
TRBV18	.	TRBD1	TRBJ1-2	17	TGTGCCAGCTCACCTAACTACCGGGACAGGGGTGACTATGGCTACACCTTC	CASSPNYRDRGDYGYTF
TRBV30	.	.	TRBJ1-3	11	TGTGCCTGGAGTGTGGGGGGACGAACATATTTT	CAWSVGGRTYF
TRBV19	.	.	TRBJ1-2	14	TGTGCCAGTAGTTCCCGGGGGAGTAACTATGGCTACACCTTC	CASSSRGSNYGYTF
TRBV12-3/TRBV12-4	few	.	TRBJ1-2	13	TGTGCCAGCAGTTTGGCCGGGTTCTTCGGCTACACCTTC	CASSLAGFFGYTF
TRBV19	.	TRBD1	TRBJ2-7	14	TGTGCCAGTAGTATCGGACAGGGGGCCTACGAGCAGTACTTC	CASSIGQGAYEQYF
TRBV11-2	.	.	TRBJ1-4	16	TGTGCCAGCAGCCCTAGGGGCCGTGCAACTAATGAAAAACTGTTTTTT	CASSPRGRATNEKLFF
TRBV7-9	.	.	TRBJ1-4	14	TGTGCCAGCAGCGGCAGACACAGTAATGAAAAACTGTTTTTT	CASSGRHSNEKLFF
TRBV5-6	.	TRBD1	TRBJ1-1	14	TGTGCCAGCAGCGAGGACAGGATGAACACTGAAGCTTTCTTT	CASSEDRMNTEAFF
TRBV7-9	.	.	TRBJ1-2	14	TGTGCCAGCAGCTTAGGGGAGGTTAACTATGGCTACACCTTC	CASSLGEVNYGYTF
TRBV24-1	once	.	TRBJ2-3	15	TGTGCCACCAGTGATTCATCAGGGGGGCCAGATACGCAGTATTTT	CATSDSSGGPDTQYF
TRBV7-3	.	.	TRBJ1-1	14	TGTGCCAGCAGCTCTGGGCAGGGGAACACTGAAGCTTTCTTT	CASSSGQGNTEAFF
TRBV19	.	.	TRBJ1-1	15	TGTGCCACCCATGAGGAGGGGCGAGGGAACACTGAAGCTTTCTTT	CATHEEGRGNTEAFF
TRBV2	.	TRBD1	TRBJ1-4	14	TGTGCCACCCGCACCGGGACAGGGGCTGAAAAACTGTTTTTT	CATRTGTGAEKLFF
TRBV2	.	TRBD2	TRBJ2-3	15	TGTGCCAGCAGCGAAACTAGCGCGGGCCCAGATACGCAGTATTTT	CASSETSAGPDTQYF
TRBV19	.	.	TRBJ2-1	15	TGTGCCAGTAGTCCTATGGGAGGCTCCTACAATGAGCAGTTCTTC	CASSPMGGSYNEQFF
TRBV5-1	.	.	TRBJ1-6	13	TGCGCCAGCAGCCTTCGGACTGGGACACCCCTCCACTTT	CASSLRTGTPLHF